The source of this T cell receptor (beta chain) is a study of graft-versus-host responses after intestinal transplantation. About the study: The whole recipient group had anti-thymocyte globulin induction followed by tacrolimus and steroids for around 3 years.

A note on this clone: Its antigen is unknown.

Germline V gene data show CDR1 as SNHLY and CDR2 as FYNNEI. Trimming took 5 bases from V and 1 from J, leaving 8 bases between them. The CDR3 covers 13 residues. TCRdb's table, derived via immunoSEQ multiplex PCR, lists solely in-frame clones and lacks some. Of about 110,000 clones in the sample, just over 90% are singletons; the top ten hold approximately 0.22%. This sequence was found in a human donor who was the organ donor for an intestinal transplant. This chain links TRBV2 with TRBJ1-1, with D possibly matching TRBD1 (5 bases). The sequenced sample was unstimulated CD4+ T cells sorted from spleen or lymph node cells, obtained before transplant. CDR3: CASSTDRNTEAFF. CDR3 bases: TGTGCCAGCAGTACTGACAGGAACACTGAAGCTTTCTTT.